This entry describes one T cell receptor (beta chain). Antigen: not known. PCR used 60 Vbeta primers and 13 Jbeta primers. Repertoires were generated with immunoSEQ multiplex PCR, while TCRdb's copy carries only in-frame clones and drops some. The top ten hold approximately 0.25% of the sample, which has about 190,000 clones, roughly 80% seen once. The source of the sample is a study of cytomegalovirus exposure and HLA in healthy donors. General observations from the study: In an earlier analysis, most TCR beta V segments were productive about 87% or about 30% of the time. Association with HLA alleles at 0.05 false discovery rate was found for 16,951 TCR beta sequences in a later analysis. A later analysis found common viral pathogens apparently linked to several of the most significant clusters. Reports state that TCR beta sequences accurately predicted most subjects' HLA-A and HLA-B alleles.

Material for sequencing was PBMCs. This TCR came from a boy younger than 18 in good health and CMV-seronegative.

The CDR3 sequence is CAISELAGGLGDTQYF. The CDR3 coding sequence is TGTGCCATCAGTGAGTTGGCGGGGGGGCTGGGAGATACGCAGTATTTT. The rearrangement links TRBV10-3 to TRBJ2-3; 9 bases agree with TRBD2. Germline lookup yields CDR1 ENHRY and CDR2 SYGVKD. V dropped 1 base and J dropped 5; count of bases not matched to a gene: 7. The CDR3 is 16 residues long.